This T cell receptor beta chain is drawn from a study of regulatory and conventional T cells in RAG deficiency. Study-wide findings and caveats: Shannon entropy fell and Simpson indices rose in RAG-deficient patients. Compared with controls, unique Treg TCR beta sequences dropped roughly 94-fold in Omenn syndrome and CID/AS. Omenn patients showed >80% Treg-Tconv overlap and shorter CDR3 lengths.

Here immunoSEQ multiplex PCR was the method, and the copy in TCRdb shows in-frame clones only, minus some. The repertoire holds more than 30,000 clones, with approximately 90% as singletons. Worth noting for this clone: The antigen remains unidentified.

The CDR3 runs to 14 residues. Germline V gene sequence: CDR1 SGDLS, CDR2 YYNGEE. The ends lost 3 bases at V and 4 bases at J; junction bases unmatched: 3. These same records also appear under a second study, on regulatory T cells. As reported in that work: The PCR used 52 TRBV and 13 TRBJ primers.

This chain connects TRBV9 to TRBJ2-7, with 11 bases identical to TRBD1. The sequence was collected from a human donor in good health. Sequenced: CD8+ T cells sorted from blood. CDR3 nucleotides: TGTGCCAGCAGCGGAGGGGACAGGGGGTACGAGCAGTACTTC. Amino acid sequence: CASSGGDRGYEQYF.